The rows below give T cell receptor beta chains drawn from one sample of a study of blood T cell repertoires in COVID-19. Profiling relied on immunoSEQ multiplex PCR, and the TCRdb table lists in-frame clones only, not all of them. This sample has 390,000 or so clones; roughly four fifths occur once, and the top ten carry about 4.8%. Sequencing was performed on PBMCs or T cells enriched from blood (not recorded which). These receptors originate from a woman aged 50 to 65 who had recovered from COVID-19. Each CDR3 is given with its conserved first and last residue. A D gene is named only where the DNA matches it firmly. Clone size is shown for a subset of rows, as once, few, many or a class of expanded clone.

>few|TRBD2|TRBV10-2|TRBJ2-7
TGCGCCAGCAGTAAGACTAGCGGGAGCTACGAGCAGTACTTC
CASSKTSGSYEQYF
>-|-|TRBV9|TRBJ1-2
TGTGCCAGCAGCGACCCAGAGGACAGCCCGGGCTCCTACCGATATGGCTACACCTTC
CASSDPEDSPGSYRYGYTF
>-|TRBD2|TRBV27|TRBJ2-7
TGTGCCAGCAGTTCATCACTAGCGGGCTACGAGCAGTACTTC
CASSSSLAGYEQYF
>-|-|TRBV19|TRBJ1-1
TGTGCCAGTAGCCCAACGCGGGACCGCTCAGGGTTACGGGGCACTGAAGCTTTCTTT
CASSPTRDRSGLRGTEAFF
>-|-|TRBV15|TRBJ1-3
TGTGCCACCAGCAGAGAGAGCTCTGGAAACACCATATATTTT
CATSRESSGNTIYF
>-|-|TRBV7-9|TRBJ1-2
TGTGCCAGCAGCTCACGGACTCTTGAAAACTATGGCTACACCTTC
CASSSRTLENYGYTF
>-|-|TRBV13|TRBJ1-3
TGTGCCAGCAGCTTCCAAACTGGAAACACCATATATTTT
CASSFQTGNTIYF
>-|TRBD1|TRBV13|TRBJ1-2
TGTGCCAGCAGCCCCCGGGGGACAGGGCTCACTAACTATGGCTACACCTTC
CASSPRGTGLTNYGYTF
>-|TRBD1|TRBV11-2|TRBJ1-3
TGTGCCAGCAGCTTAAACCGGGACAGTAGAAACACCATATATTTT
CASSLNRDSRNTIYF
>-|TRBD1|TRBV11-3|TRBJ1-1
TGTGCCAGCAGCTCAGAAACTTCCGGGACAGGGAACACTGAAGCTTTCTTT
CASSSETSGTGNTEAFF
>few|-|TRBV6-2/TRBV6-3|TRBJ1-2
TGTGCCAGCAGCCGCGGTCCCGCAGCTGGCTACACCTTC
CASSRGPAAGYTF
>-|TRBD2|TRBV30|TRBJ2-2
TGTGCCTGGAGTGCTAGCGGATACACCGGGGAGCTGTTTTTT
CAWSASGYTGELFF
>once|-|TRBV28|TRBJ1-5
TGTGCCAGCAGCTTCATCGGCGGGGTCAATCAGCCCCAGCATTTT
CASSFIGGVNQPQHF
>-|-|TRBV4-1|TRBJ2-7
TGCGCCAGCAGCCAAGAAGATACTAGCTTCTACGAGCAGTACTTC
CASSQEDTSFYEQYF
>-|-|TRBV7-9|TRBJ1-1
TGTGCCAGCAGCTCCTCCGCCGCGTATGAAGCTTTCTTT
CASSSSAAYEAFF
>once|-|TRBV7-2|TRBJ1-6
TGTGCCAGCAGCACCCGACAGGATAATTCACCCCTCCACTTT
CASSTRQDNSPLHF
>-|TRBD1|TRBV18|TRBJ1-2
TGTGCCAGCTCACCCGGGACAGGGAACTATGGCTACACCTTC
CASSPGTGNYGYTF
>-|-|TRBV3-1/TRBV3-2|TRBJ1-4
TGTGCCAGTTCCTCGGGTGAAAAACTGTTTTTT
CASSSGEKLFF
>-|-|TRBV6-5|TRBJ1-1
TGTGCCAGCAGTAAGGACAGAACTGAAGCTTTCTTT
CASSKDRTEAFF
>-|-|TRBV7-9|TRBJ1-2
TGTGCCAGCAGCCAGAGTTCTGGGACAAGGGCCTATGGCCCTACCTTC
CASSQSSGTRAYGPTF
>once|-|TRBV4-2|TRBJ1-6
TGTGCCAGCAGCCAAGAACAGGGCCTAGACTCCTATAATTCACCCCTCCACTTT
CASSQEQGLDSYNSPLHF
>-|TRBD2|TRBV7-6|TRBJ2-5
TGTGCCAGCAGCTTAGCGCCTAGCGGGAGCGGGACCCAGTACTTC
CASSLAPSGSGTQYF
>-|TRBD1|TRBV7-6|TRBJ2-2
TGTGCCAGCAGCTTAGCGGGACAGGGGGCAGGCGGGGAGCTGTTTTTT
CASSLAGQGAGGELFF
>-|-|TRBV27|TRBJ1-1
TGTGCCAGCAGTCTACGACAAGTGAACACTGAAGCTTTCTTT
CASSLRQVNTEAFF
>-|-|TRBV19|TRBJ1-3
TGTGCCAGTAGTATAGGGGCAGGGTCGGACACCATATATTTT
CASSIGAGSDTIYF
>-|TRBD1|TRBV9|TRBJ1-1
TGTGCCAGCAGCTCTCGTCCCGGGACAGGGGTGGAGACTGAAGCTTTCTTT
CASSSRPGTGVETEAFF
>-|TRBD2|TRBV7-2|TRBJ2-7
TGTGCCAGCAGCTTAGATAAGGCTAGCGGGGGCTACGAGCAGTACTTC
CASSLDKASGGYEQYF
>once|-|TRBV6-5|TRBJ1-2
TGTGCCAGCAGGAGAGACAGGACTAACTATGGCTACACCTTC
CASRRDRTNYGYTF
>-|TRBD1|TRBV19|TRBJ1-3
TGTGCCACCTCACCAGGGGGAGGTGGAAACACCATATATTTT
CATSPGGGGNTIYF
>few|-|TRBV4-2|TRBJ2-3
TGTGCCAGCAGCCATGAGGGCCCCAGCACAGATACGCAGTATTTT
CASSHEGPSTDTQYF
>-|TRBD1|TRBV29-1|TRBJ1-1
TGCAGCGTTTCGGACAGGGGGGGCACTGAAGCTTTCTTT
CSVSDRGGTEAFF
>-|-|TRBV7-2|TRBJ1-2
TGTGCCAGCAGCTTAGAGTCGGGACAAAACTATGGCTACACCTTC
CASSLESGQNYGYTF
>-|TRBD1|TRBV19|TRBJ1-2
TGTGCCAGTAGTATTAACAGGGGAAACTATGGCTACACCTTC
CASSINRGNYGYTF
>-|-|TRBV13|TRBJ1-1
TGTGCCACCCGGCGGTGGGGGGAAGAGCCTGAAGCTTTCTTT
CATRRWGEEPEAFF
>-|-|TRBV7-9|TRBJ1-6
TGTGCCAGCAGCGCAAACAGGGATTCACCCCTCCACTTT
CASSANRDSPLHF
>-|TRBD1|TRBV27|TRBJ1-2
TGTGCCAGCAGCCCCGGGACAGGCTTCTATGGCTACACCTTC
CASSPGTGFYGYTF
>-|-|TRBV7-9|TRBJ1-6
TGTGCCAGCAGCCAAACCTATAATTCACCCCTCCACTTT
CASSQTYNSPLHF
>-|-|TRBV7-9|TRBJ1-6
TGTGCCAGCAGCTACCCGCGGGGGGAGAGCTCCTATAATTCACCCCTCCACTTT
CASSYPRGESSYNSPLHF
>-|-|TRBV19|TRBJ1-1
TGTGCCAGTAGTCTCCTTCCGAGCAACACTGAAGCTTTCTTT
CASSLLPSNTEAFF
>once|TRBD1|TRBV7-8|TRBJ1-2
TGTGCCAGCAGCTTGAAGAAGCGGACAGGGGCGGGCTACACCTTC
CASSLKKRTGAGYTF
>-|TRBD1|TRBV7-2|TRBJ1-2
TGTGCCAGCAGCTCCGGGACAGGATATAACTATGGCTACACCTTC
CASSSGTGYNYGYTF
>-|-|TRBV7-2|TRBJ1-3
TGTGCCAGCAGCGAGCGGGTCTCTGGAAACACCATATATTTT
CASSERVSGNTIYF
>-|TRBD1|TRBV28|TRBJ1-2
TGTGCCACCGACGACGGACAGGTGAATTTCTATGGCTACACCTTC
CATDDGQVNFYGYTF
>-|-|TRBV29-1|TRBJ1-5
TGCAGCGTTGCCTCAGGGGTCGGACAGCCCCAGCATTTT
CSVASGVGQPQHF
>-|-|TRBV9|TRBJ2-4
TGTGCCAGCAGCGGCCAGTTGGGGGGCATTCAGTACTTC
CASSGQLGGIQYF